Sequencing of this T cell receptor (beta chain) was carried out in a study of cytomegalovirus exposure and HLA in healthy donors. General study points: Cytomegalovirus association was listed for approximately 160 TCR beta chains.

In the case of this clone: Its antigen is as yet unknown.

Sequencing was performed with immunoSEQ multiplex PCR; in TCRdb, only in-frame clones are kept and a portion is missing. The table has about 160,000 clones, 88% seen once. The CDR3 extends over 16 amino acids. Trimming shortened V by 5 bases and J by 0 bases, and 15 bases separated the two germline ends. Germline V CDR1 and CDR2: MNHEY, SMNVEV (reference sequence). The receptor's source is a man between 18 and 29 years old in good health and CMV-seronegative. This rearrangement joins TRBV27 to TRBJ2-3; perhaps TRBD2 as D (5 bases). The sample taken for sequencing was PBMCs. The CDR3 loop is CASSPPPGISTDTQYF. The CDR3 nucleotides are TGTGCCAGCAGTCCTCCCCCCGGGATTAGCACAGATACGCAGTATTTT.